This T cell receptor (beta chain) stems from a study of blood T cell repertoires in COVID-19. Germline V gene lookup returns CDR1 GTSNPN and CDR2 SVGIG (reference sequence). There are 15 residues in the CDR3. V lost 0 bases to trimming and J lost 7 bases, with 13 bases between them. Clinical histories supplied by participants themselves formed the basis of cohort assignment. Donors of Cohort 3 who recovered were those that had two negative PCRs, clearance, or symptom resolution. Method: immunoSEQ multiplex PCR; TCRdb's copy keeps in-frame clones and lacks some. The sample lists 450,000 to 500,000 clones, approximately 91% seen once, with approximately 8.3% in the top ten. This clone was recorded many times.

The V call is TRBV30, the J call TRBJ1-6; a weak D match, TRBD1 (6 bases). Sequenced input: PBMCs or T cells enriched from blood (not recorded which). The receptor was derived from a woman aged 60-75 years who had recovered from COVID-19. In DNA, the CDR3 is TGTGCCTGGAGTGTACCAGGGAGGGGGAATTCACCCCTCCACTTT. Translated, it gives CAWSVPGRGNSPLHF.